Given below is one TCR beta chain in context. With V trimmed by 6 bases and J by 7 bases, 8 bases remained unmatched. The CDR3 has 14 residues. Germline assignment: CDR1 LNHDA and CDR2 SQIVND (reference sequence). The sample is drawn from a study of cytomegalovirus exposure and HLA in healthy donors. In the PCR, 60 Vbeta and 13 Jbeta primers were used. Sequenced by immunoSEQ multiplex PCR; TCRdb stores in-frame clones only, minus some. The sample includes tens of thousands of clones, about 70% of them seen just once. This receptor was taken from a woman younger than 45 in good health and CMV-seronegative. The sequenced material came from PBMCs. The chain is built from TRBV19 and TRBJ2-2, with 7 nucleotides matching TRBD1. CDR3 sequence reads: CASSVSPGGGELFF. The CDR3 coding sequence is TGTGCCAGTAGCGTCTCCCCAGGGGGCGGGGAGCTGTTTTTT.